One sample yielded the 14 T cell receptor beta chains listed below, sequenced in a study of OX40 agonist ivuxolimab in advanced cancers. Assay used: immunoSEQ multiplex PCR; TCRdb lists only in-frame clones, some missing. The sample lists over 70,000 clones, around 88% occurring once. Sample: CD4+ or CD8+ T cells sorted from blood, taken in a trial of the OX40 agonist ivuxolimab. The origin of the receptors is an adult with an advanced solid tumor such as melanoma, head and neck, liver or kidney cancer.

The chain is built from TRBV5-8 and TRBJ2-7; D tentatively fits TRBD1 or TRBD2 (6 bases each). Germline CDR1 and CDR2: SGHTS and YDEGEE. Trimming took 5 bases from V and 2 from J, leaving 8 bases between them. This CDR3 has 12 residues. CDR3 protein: CASSRGPYEQYF. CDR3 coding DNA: TGTGCCAGCAGTCGGGGGCCCTACGAGCAGTACTTC.

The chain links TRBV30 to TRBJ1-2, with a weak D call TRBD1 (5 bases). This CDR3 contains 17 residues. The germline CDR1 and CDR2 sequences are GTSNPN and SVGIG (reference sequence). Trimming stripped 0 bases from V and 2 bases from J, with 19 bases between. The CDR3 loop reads CAWSVGRQLNTNYGYTF. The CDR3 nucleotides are TGTGCCTGGAGTGTAGGGCGACAGCTGAACACGAACTATGGCTACACCTTC. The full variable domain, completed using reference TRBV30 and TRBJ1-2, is SQTIHQWPATLVQPVGSPLSLECTVEGTSNPNLYWYRQAAGRGLQLLFYSVGIGQISSEVPQNLSASRPQDRQFILSSKKLLLSDSGFYLCAWSVGRQLNTNYGYTFGSGTRLTVV.

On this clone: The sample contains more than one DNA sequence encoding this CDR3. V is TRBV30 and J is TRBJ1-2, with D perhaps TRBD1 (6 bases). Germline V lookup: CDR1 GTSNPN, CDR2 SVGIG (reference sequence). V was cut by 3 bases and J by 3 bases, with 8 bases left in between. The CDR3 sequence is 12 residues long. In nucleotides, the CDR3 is TGTGCCTGGAGGGGGGGGCACTATGGCTACACCTTC. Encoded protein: CAWRGGHYGYTF. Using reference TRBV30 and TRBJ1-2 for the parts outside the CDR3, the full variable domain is SQTIHQWPATLVQPVGSPLSLECTVEGTSNPNLYWYRQAAGRGLQLLFYSVGIGQISSEVPQNLSASRPQDRQFILSSKKLLLSDSGFYLCAWRGGHYGYTFGSGTRLTVV.

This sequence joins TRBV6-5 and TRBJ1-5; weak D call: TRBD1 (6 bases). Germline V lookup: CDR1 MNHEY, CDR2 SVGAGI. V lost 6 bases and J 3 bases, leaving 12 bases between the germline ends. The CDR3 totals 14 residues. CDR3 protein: CASSPNRVNQPQHF. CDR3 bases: TGTGCCAGCAGCCCAAACAGGGTCAATCAGCCCCAGCATTTT.

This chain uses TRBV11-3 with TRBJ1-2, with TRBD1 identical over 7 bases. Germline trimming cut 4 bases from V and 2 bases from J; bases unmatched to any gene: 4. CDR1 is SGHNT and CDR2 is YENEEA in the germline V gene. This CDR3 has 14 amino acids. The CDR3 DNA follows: TGTGCCAGCAGCTCCCCGGGACAGAACTATGGCTACACCTTC. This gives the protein CASSSPGQNYGYTF.

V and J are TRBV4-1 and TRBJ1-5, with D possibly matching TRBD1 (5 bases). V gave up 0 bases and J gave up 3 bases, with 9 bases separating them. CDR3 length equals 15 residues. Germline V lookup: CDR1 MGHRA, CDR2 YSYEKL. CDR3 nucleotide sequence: TGCGCCAGCAGCCAAGATGACAGATCCAATCAGCCCCAGCATTTT. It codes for CASSQDDRSNQPQHF.

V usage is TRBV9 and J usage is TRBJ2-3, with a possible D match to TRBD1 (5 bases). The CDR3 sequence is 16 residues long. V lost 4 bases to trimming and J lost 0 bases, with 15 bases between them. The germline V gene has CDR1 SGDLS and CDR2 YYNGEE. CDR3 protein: CASSRGSTASTDTQYF. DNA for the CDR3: TGTGCCAGCAGCCGCGGTTCGACAGCTAGCACAGATACGCAGTATTTT.

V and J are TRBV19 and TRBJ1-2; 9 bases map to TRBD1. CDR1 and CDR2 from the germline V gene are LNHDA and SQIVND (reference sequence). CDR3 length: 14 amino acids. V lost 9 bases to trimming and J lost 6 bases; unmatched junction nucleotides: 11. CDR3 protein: CASKGGQGLDGYTF. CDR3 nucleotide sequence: TGTGCCAGCAAAGGGGGACAGGGACTCGATGGCTACACCTTC. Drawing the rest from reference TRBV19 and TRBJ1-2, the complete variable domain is DGGITQSPKYLFRKEGQNVTLSCEQNLNHDAMYWYRQDPGQGLRLIYYSQIVNDFQKGDIAEGYSVSREKKESFPLTVTSAQKNPTAFYLCASKGGQGLDGYTFGSGTRLTVV.

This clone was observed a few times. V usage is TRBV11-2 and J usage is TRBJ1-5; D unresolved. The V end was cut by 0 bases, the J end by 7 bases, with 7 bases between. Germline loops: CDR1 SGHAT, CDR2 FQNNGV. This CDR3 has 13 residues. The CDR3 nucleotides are TGTGCCAGCAGCTTAGATCTTAGCCAGCCCCAGCATTTT. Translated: CASSLDLSQPQHF.

The CDR3 DNA sequence: TGTGCCAGCAGCTTAGGGTCCTCAGGGGGCAATCAGCCCCAGCATTTT. It is translated as CASSLGSSGGNQPQHF. The chain joins TRBV7-8 to TRBJ1-5; perhaps TRBD1 as D (6 bases). Trimming stripped 1 base from V and 2 bases from J, with 12 bases between. The CDR3 has 16 amino acids. The germline V gene encodes CDR1 SGHVS and CDR2 FQNEAQ. Full variable domain (remainder filled in from reference TRBV7-8 and TRBJ1-5): GAGVSQSPRYKVAKRGQDVALRCDPISGHVSLFWYQQALGQGPEFLTYFQNEAQLDKSGLPSDRFFAERPEGSVSTLKIQRTQQEDSAVYLCASSLGSSGGNQPQHFGDGTRLSIL.

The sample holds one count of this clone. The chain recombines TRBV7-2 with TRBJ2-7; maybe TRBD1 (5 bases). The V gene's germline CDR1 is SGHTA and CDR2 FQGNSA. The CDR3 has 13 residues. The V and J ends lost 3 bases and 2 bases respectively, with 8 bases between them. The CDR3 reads CASSFATAYEQYF. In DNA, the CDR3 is TGTGCCAGCAGCTTTGCGACAGCCTACGAGCAGTACTTC.

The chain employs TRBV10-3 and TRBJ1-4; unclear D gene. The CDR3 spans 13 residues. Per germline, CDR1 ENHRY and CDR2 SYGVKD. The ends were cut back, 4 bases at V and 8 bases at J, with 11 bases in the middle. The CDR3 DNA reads TGTGCCATCAGTGCTCAGGACGGCGAAAAACTGTTTTTT. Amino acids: CAISAQDGEKLFF.

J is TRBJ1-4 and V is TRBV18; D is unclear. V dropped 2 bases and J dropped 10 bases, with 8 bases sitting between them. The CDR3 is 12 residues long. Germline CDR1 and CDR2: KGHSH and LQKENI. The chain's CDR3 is CASSPGRGKLFF. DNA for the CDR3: TGTGCCAGCTCACCAGGGCGTGGAAAACTGTTTTTT.

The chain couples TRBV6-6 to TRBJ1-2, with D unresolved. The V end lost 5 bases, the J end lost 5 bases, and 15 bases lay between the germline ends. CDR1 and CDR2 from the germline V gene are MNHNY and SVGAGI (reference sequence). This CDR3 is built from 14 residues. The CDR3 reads CASSHPDPWYGYTF. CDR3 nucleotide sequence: TGTGCCAGCAGTCACCCGGACCCCTGGTATGGCTACACCTTC.